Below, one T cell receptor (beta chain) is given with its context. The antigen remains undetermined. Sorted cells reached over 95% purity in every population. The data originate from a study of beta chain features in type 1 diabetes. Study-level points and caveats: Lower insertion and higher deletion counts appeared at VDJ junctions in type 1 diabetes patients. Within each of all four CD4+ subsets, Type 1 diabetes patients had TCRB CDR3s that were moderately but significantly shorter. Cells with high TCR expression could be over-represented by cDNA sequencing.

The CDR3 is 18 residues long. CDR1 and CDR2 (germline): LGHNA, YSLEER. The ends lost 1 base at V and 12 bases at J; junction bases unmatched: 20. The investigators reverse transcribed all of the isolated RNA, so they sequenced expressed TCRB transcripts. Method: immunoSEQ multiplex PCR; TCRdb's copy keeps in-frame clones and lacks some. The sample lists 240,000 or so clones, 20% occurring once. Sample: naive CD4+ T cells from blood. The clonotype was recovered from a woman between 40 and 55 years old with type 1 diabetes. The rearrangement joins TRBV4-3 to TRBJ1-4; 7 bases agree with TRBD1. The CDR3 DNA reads TGCGCCAGCAGCCAAGCACCGGCGGGACAGTCCTCCAGGGAAGAACTGTTTTTT. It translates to CASSQAPAGQSSREELFF.